This passage covers 27 T cell receptor beta chains from one sample sequenced in a study of shared clonotypes between healthy human individuals. Here immunoSEQ multiplex PCR was the method, and the copy in TCRdb shows in-frame clones only, minus some. The table has under 2,500,000 clones, around 95% seen once. Material for sequencing was naive CD4+ T cells sorted from blood. Indicated subset: CD45RA+ positively selected. The receptor set was obtained from a young man in good health.

The V gene is TRBV7-9, the J gene TRBJ1-1; no clear D. CDR3 size: 12 residues. Trimming shortened V by 8 bases and J by 0 bases, and 7 bases separated the two germline ends. Germline CDR1 and CDR2: SEHNR and FQNEAQ (reference sequence). The CDR3 protein is CASGIMNTEAFF. The CDR3 DNA follows: TGTGCCAGCGGTATAATGAACACTGAAGCTTTCTTT.

The count of this clone is one. The genes are TRBV5-1 and TRBJ2-6, with no clear D. The germline CDR1 and CDR2 sequences are SGHRS and YFSETQ. V lost 0 bases, J lost 2 bases, and 12 bases lay in between. CDR3 length: 17 amino acids. The CDR3 DNA is TGCGCCAGCAGCTTGGCCGCCGCCGTTGCTGGGGCCAACGTCCTGACTTTC. Residues: CASSLAAAVAGANVLTF.

As DNA, the CDR3 is TGTGCCAGCAGCAAAGCGGGGGGACTATTCGAGCAGTACTTC. As protein: CASSKAGGLFEQYF. The J gene is TRBJ2-7, the V gene TRBV21-1; the table assigns TRBD2, which was not confirmed against the DNA. TRBV21-1 is deemed a pseudogene. This CDR3 contains 14 residues.

This clone is a singleton in its sample. A read error may account for a junction end that differs from germline. The CDR3 DNA sequence: TGTGCTAGCAGCTTAAACGGGAGGGGGGAGACCCAGTACTTC. As protein: CASSLNGRGETQYF. V is TRBV7-7 and J is TRBJ2-5, with 8 bases matching TRBD2. Germline V CDR1 and CDR2: SSHAT, FNYEAQ (reference sequence). This CDR3 region has 14 residues.

The rearrangement joins TRBV30 to TRBJ2-6; D remains unclear. The CDR3 loop spans 16 amino acids. Germline CDR1 and CDR2: GTSNPN and SVGIG (reference sequence). The ends were cut back, 0 bases at V and 4 bases at J, with 13 bases in the middle. In nucleotides, the CDR3 is TGTGCCTGGAGTGTTAGGTTGGTAGGGGGGGCCAACGTCCTGACTTTC. It codes for CAWSVRLVGGANVLTF.

The chain employs TRBV19 and TRBJ2-2; D might be TRBD1 (7 bases). The V and J ends lost 3 bases and 3 bases respectively, with 11 bases between them. The CDR3 length is 15 residues. The germline gives CDR1 LNHDA, CDR2 SQIVND (reference sequence). The CDR3 loop is CASSIGGTDTGELFF. DNA of the CDR3: TGTGCCAGTAGTATCGGCGGGACAGACACCGGGGAGCTGTTTTTT.

The chain combines TRBV28 with TRBJ2-4, with D maybe TRBD2 (6 bases). Germline V gene lookup returns CDR1 MDHEN and CDR2 SYDVKM. This CDR3 region has 16 residues. Trimming removed 6 bases from V and 5 bases from J, with 20 bases in between. In nucleotides, the CDR3 is TGTGCCAGCAGCCCCGCGGGACGGCCAAGGGAAAACATTCAGTACTTC. It yields the protein CASSPAGRPRENIQYF.

CDR3 in amino acids: CASNLAGAADTQYF. The DNA for the CDR3 is TGTGCCAGCAACCTAGCGGGAGCGGCCGATACGCAGTATTTT. This chain links TRBV2 with TRBJ2-3, with 10 bases aligning to TRBD2. The trim removed 7 bases at V and 6 bases at J, leaving 7 bases unmatched. Germline V lookup: CDR1 SNHLY, CDR2 FYNNEI. The CDR3 contains 14 residues.

The chain has TRBV10-1 and TRBJ1-1; D is unclear. Germline V lookup: CDR1 WNHNN, CDR2 SYGVQD (reference sequence). The CDR3 is 14 amino acids. V lost 5 bases and J 2 bases, leaving 12 bases between the germline ends. The CDR3 sequence: CASSPMGFNTEAFF. As DNA, the CDR3 is TGCGCCAGCAGTCCCATGGGGTTTAACACTGAAGCTTTCTTT.

The chain joins TRBV5-1 to TRBJ2-2, with 7 bases lining up with TRBD1. CDR3 length equals 14 residues. The junction had 5 bases not matched to a gene; V was cut back by 3 bases and J by 6 bases. Germline CDR1 SGHRS, CDR2 YFSETQ. CDR3 residues: CASSSLGTAGELFF. CDR3 bases: TGCGCCAGCAGCTCCCTCGGGACAGCCGGGGAGCTGTTTTTT.

V and J are TRBV28 and TRBJ2-7, with D hard to call. Germline CDR1 reads MDHEN; CDR2 reads SYDVKM. The CDR3 consists of 11 residues. Trimming left V 6 bases short and J 9 bases short, with 12 bases between. In DNA form, the CDR3 reads TGTGCCAGCAGCGACGAGCAACGGCAGTACTTC. Protein sequence: CASSDEQRQYF. The variable domain in full, with the rest retrieved from reference TRBV28 and TRBJ2-7, is DVKVTQSSRYLVKRTGEKVFLECVQDMDHENMFWYRQDPGLGLRLIYFSYDVKMKEKGDIPEGYSVSREKKERFSLILESASTNQTSMYLCASSDEQRQYFGPGTRLTVT.

V and J are TRBV5-1 and TRBJ2-3; 10 nucleotides match TRBD2. V shed 0 bases, J shed 0 bases, and the junction held 13 bases outside the gene matches. Germline V CDR1 and CDR2: SGHRS, YFSETQ. The CDR3 is 20 amino acids. The CDR3 region has the DNA TGCGCCAGCAGCTTGGCCTTTACTAGCGGGGTACTCACTAGCACAGATACGCAGTATTTT. This gives the protein CASSLAFTSGVLTSTDTQYF.

The chain couples TRBV13 to TRBJ2-1; 11 positions match TRBD2. There are 16 residues in the CDR3. Germline CDR1 PRHDT, CDR2 FYEKMQ (reference sequence). Trimming removed 5 bases from V and 9 bases from J; junction bases left unmatched: 12. CDR3: CASSSGLAGFTGEQFF. CDR3 nucleotides: TGTGCCAGCAGCAGCGGACTAGCGGGTTTCACGGGTGAGCAGTTCTTC.

This clone was picked up one time. This chain connects TRBV6-1 to TRBJ2-7, with 12 bases aligning to TRBD2. This CDR3 spans 15 amino acids. The germline V gene encodes CDR1 MNHNS and CDR2 SASEGT. V shed 7 bases and J 6 bases; nucleotides not matched to a gene: 10. The CDR3 sequence: CASTLPSGGVSEQYF. The CDR3 DNA follows: TGTGCCAGCACTCTGCCTAGCGGGGGGGTGAGCGAGCAGTACTTC.

V usage is TRBV28 and J usage is TRBJ1-4; no clear D. Deletions cut 4 bases from V and 6 bases from J, with 9 bases between. Germline CDR1 and CDR2: MDHEN and SYDVKM. This CDR3 comprises 13 residues. The CDR3 DNA reads as TGTGCCAGCAGTTCCGTGATGGATGAAAAACTGTTTTTT. Its translation: CASSSVMDEKLFF.

In its sample, this clone was seen a few times. The chain uses TRBV5-8 and TRBJ1-6; no clear D. From germline, CDR1 is SGHTS and CDR2 YDEGEE. Trimming took off 0 bases at V and 7 bases at J, with 11 bases between the two ends. CDR3 length: 15 amino acids. Written as DNA, the CDR3 is TGTGCCAGCAGCTTGGAGCGTGGAGGAAATTCACCCCTCCACTTT. Translated: CASSLERGGNSPLHF.

This chain connects TRBV7-9 to TRBJ2-7, with 9 nucleotides matching TRBD1. This CDR3 has 16 residues. V lost 4 bases and J lost 2; bases outside the gene matches: 9. CDR1 and CDR2 from the germline V gene are SEHNR and FQNEAQ (reference sequence). CDR3 in amino acids: CASSSTGTGLAYEQYF. DNA for the CDR3: TGTGCCAGCAGCTCCACCGGGACAGGGTTGGCCTACGAGCAGTACTTC. Drawing the rest from reference TRBV7-9 and TRBJ2-7, the complete variable domain is DTGVSQNPRHKITKRGQNVTFRCDPISEHNRLYWYRQTLGQGPEFLTYFQNEAQLEKSRLLSDRFSAERPKGSFSTLEIQRTEQGDSAMYLCASSSTGTGLAYEQYFGPGTRLTVT.

The rearrangement links TRBV7-2 to TRBJ2-7; TRBD2 matches 9 bases. Unmatched junction bases numbered 9, after V lost 3 bases and J lost 6 bases. The CDR3 consists of 15 residues. The germline gives CDR1 SGHTA, CDR2 FQGNSA. The CDR3 spells CASSFGLAGDPEQYF. CDR3 DNA sequence: TGTGCCAGCAGCTTCGGGTTAGCGGGAGACCCCGAGCAGTACTTC.

For the CDR3, the DNA is TGTGCCAGTAGAGGCACAGGGGGCGCTGAGGGCTACACCTTC. Its protein is CASRGTGGAEGYTF. The chain combines TRBV10-3 with TRBJ1-2; TRBD1 matches 9 bases. CDR1 ENHRY and CDR2 SYGVKD come from the germline V gene. The CDR3 spans 14 residues. After removal of 10 bases from V and 8 bases from J, the junction contained 14 bases not matched to a gene.

This chain connects TRBV28 to TRBJ2-7, with TRBD2 as a possible D gene (7 bases). This CDR3 contains 18 residues. Germline CDR1 MDHEN, CDR2 SYDVKM. Trimming left V 2 bases short and J 2 bases short, with 22 bases between. The DNA for the CDR3 is TGTGCCAGCAGTTTAGTTCCAGGGGCAGCGGGAATCGCCTACGAGCAGTACTTC. Translated: CASSLVPGAAGIAYEQYF.

The chain links TRBV5-8 to TRBJ1-5; 7 bases line up with TRBD1. Unmatched junction bases numbered 8, after V lost 4 bases and J lost 4 bases. The germline gives CDR1 SGHTS, CDR2 YDEGEE. This CDR3 spans 15 amino acids. The CDR3 DNA reads TGTGCCAGCAGCCCGACAGGGAGTGGGAATCAGCCCCAGCATTTT. It specifies CASSPTGSGNQPQHF.

This chain connects TRBV18 to TRBJ2-1; D may be TRBD1 (6 bases). Germline assignment: CDR1 KGHSH and CDR2 LQKENI. The V end lost 0 bases, the J end lost 4 bases, and 10 bases lay between the germline ends. The CDR3 consists of 15 residues. The CDR3 protein is CASSPPVDSYNEQFF. CDR3 sequence (DNA): TGTGCCAGCTCACCACCTGTGGACAGTTACAATGAGCAGTTCTTC.

V usage is TRBV7-9 and J usage is TRBJ2-1; 9 positions agree with TRBD2. The trim removed 5 bases at V and 5 bases at J, leaving 10 bases unmatched. Germline loops: CDR1 SEHNR, CDR2 FQNEAQ (reference sequence). The CDR3 sequence is 16 residues long. CDR3 loop: CASSHLGLASDNEQFF. The CDR3 bases are TGTGCCAGCAGCCACCTCGGACTAGCGAGTGACAATGAGCAGTTCTTC.

As to this clone: Other nucleotide sequences from this sample produce the same CDR3. The rearrangement uses TRBV6-1 and TRBJ2-7, with a tentative D call TRBD1 (6 bases). The germline V gene encodes CDR1 MNHNS and CDR2 SASEGT. V was trimmed by 0 bases and J by 4 bases, leaving 7 bases between them. The CDR3 consists of 13 residues. CDR3 in DNA: TGTGCCAGCAGTGAAGCGGACAGTTACGAGCAGTACTTC. Translated: CASSEADSYEQYF.

This clone has a single count. The chain recombines TRBV7-8 with TRBJ2-4; the D is unclear. CDR1 SGHVS and CDR2 FQNEAQ come from the germline V gene. The CDR3 length is 14 residues. V gave up 8 bases and J gave up 0 bases, with 11 bases separating them. The DNA of the CDR3 is TGTGCCAGCGGAATGGTGGCAGCCAAAAACATTCAGTACTTC. As protein: CASGMVAAKNIQYF.

This clone has only one observation. This chain links TRBV2 with TRBJ2-7; D uncertain. The CDR3 loop spans 13 amino acids. Looked up from germline, CDR1 is SNHLY and CDR2 is FYNNEI. V was shortened by 7 bases and J by 3 bases, with 13 bases between the two germline ends. The CDR3 sequence: CASTGLVNYEQYF. CDR3 sequence (DNA): TGTGCCAGCACCGGTCTGGTAAACTACGAGCAGTACTTC.

The count of this clone is one. The rearrangement uses TRBV19 and TRBJ2-5; TRBD2 matches at 7 bases. CDR1 and CDR2 from the germline V gene are LNHDA and SQIVND (reference sequence). The CDR3 is 14 residues long. J gave up 1 base and V 5 bases, and 4 bases lay outside the gene matches. CDR3 in DNA: TGTGCCAGTAGTCTGACTAGCAGCCAAGAGACCCAGTACTTC. Translated: CASSLTSSQETQYF.